The clone carrying this T cell receptor beta chain showed up just a few times. Its antigen is unidentified. A library of TCRbeta sequences, prepared with unique molecular identifiers, was generated. TCRdb fed the PCR reads into MiXCR, producing one record per CDR3 protein. The repertoire holds tens of thousands of distinct CDR3 sequences, with around 40% as singletons. This sample stems from a study of T-cell reconstitution after alpha-beta-depleted transplantation in children. Study-wide findings and caveats: After transplant, high TCRbeta diversity at day 60 in some patients arose from surviving recipient T cells and thymic progenitors. Fresh T-cell production supplied most of the T-cell counts and diversity seen one year after transplant. Two months or so post-transplant, alpha-beta T cells reportedly derived from several hundred expanded graft clones.

Germline V gene sequence: CDR1 SGHRS, CDR2 YFSETQ. Trimming stripped 0 bases from V and 4 bases from J, with 13 bases between. CDR3 length: 15 amino acids. This sequence originates from a male patient aged 10 to 17 who had a stem cell transplant for acute lymphoblastic leukemia, so the T cells may come from the graft donor. V usage is TRBV5-1 and J usage is TRBJ2-5; D possibly corresponds to TRBD1 (6 bases). The source material was PBMCs, mostly from graft donor cells, sampled 360 days after TCRalphabeta/CD19-depleted stem cell transplant. CDR3 sequence (DNA): TGCGCCAGCAGCTTGGCCACGCTAGGGGGAGAGACCCAGTACTTC. It translates to CASSLATLGGETQYF.